This entry concerns a single T cell receptor (beta chain). This receptor's antigen is unknown. The sample holds no much larger clone one base away, and base qualities are not on file. This entry is derived from a study of molecular identifiers for immune sequencing clone quantification (dated by TCRdb to the late 2010s). Context from the whole study: For a replicate experiment, the RNA from either about 20,000 or 100,000 naive CD8 T cells was divided into five aliquots, and four of those aliquots went on to sequencing. This methods study benchmarked molecular-identifier clustering-based TCR repertoire sequencing (MIDCIRS) and TCR RNA copy counting, using CD8 T cells to do so. General findings and caveats noted by the study authors: About three recovered TCR RNA copies per cell were obtained by modeling, versus about 9 by digital PCR, implying a capture efficiency of 25% to 35%. The naive libraries included spiked-in Jurkat TCR RNA (about 9 copies' worth), and this Jurkat TCR RNA is not part of the donor repertoire. Without barcode sub-clustering, chimeric consensus sequences inflated TCR diversity; chimeras reached as high as 47%. A single cell's worth of spiked-in Jurkat TCR RNA was reported detectable even among under 1.3 million naive CD8 T cells. Highly expanded clone sizes could be underestimated because identical TCR molecules may share a barcode. Clones above 20 RNA copies held over 99% of molecules in CMV-specific effector cells but under 1% in naive cells.

Library preparation used PCR. Sequenced using an Illumina HiSeq 4000. Preparation of bulk TCR libraries followed a previously described approach, with the TCR primers listed in Table S5. Total RNA was purified with the Qiagen AllPrep DNA/RNA kit. Before any analysis, reads coming from multiple sequencing runs of the same library were combined into one pool. Per the source publication's procedure: Reads were retained only if the reads had an exact TCR constant sequence, and the retained reads were trimmed to 150 nt and grouped according to their 12-nt molecular barcodes. Reads within each barcode group were sub-clustered using a 15% Levenshtein threshold, and quality-weighted consensus sequences were constructed for each RNA molecule. Non-functional sequences were excluded, and lower-count sequences lying one edit away from another sequence were also excluded. Barcode sub-clusters with fewer than 20% of the maximum read count were removed, based on fitting two negative binomial distributions. TCRdb reprocessed the public reads (quality trimming at Q25 with fastp, clone calling with MiXCR) and kept in-frame beta chains. A single entry per CDR3 protein holds the most common genes and DNA from its merged rows. The V and J calls come from TCRdb's annotation, not from the publication. Recorded for this sample are some 650,000 distinct CDR3 sequences; about 20% of them occurred a single time. The top ten clonotypes cover about 0.9% of the sample.

Libraries of naive CD8 T cells were built from anywhere between roughly 19,000 and 1,000,000 sorted cells, with 10%, 30% or 50% of the purified RNA used. On a BD FACSAria II, naive CD8 T cells were FACS-sorted as CD8+CD4-CCR7+CD45RA+ and collected into RLT Plus buffer. To test detection sensitivity, Jurkat RNA equivalent to roughly nine TCR copies was spiked into samples of roughly 20,000-1,100,000 naive CD8 T cells. CD8 T cells were enriched using RosetteSep CD8+ T Cell Enrichment Cocktail and Ficoll-Paque, and the enriched cells then underwent ACK red cell lysis. The sample comprised naive CD8+ T cells from blood, with Jurkat cell RNA spiked in. This sample's cell subset or site label indicates: FACS-sorted CD8+CD4-CCR7+CD45RA+ naive T cells. The sequence came from a human donor in good health. Some libraries in this study had Jurkat cell RNA spiked in.

The base sequence is TGTGCCAGCAGCTTAGAGTTCGGGAGAGCCTACGAGCAGTACTTC. The resulting protein is CASSLEFGRAYEQYF. Recombination connected TRBV11-3 to TRBJ2-7; D gene: possibly TRBD2, on 6 matching bases. Its CDR3 holds 15 amino acids, cysteine through phenylalanine. Only the CDR3 DNA is retained, 45 bases long and in frame from the first base. The germline ends are 11 bases apart after V is trimmed by 0 bases and J by 2 bases. From the germline V gene, CDR1 is SGHNT and CDR2 is YENEEA.